This TCR beta chain emerged from a study of blood T cell repertoires in COVID-19. Overall study context: Samples taken during acute and convalescent COVID-19 were collected in the United States, Italy and Spain. T cells, B-cell-depleted T cells, or PBMCs supplied cDNA or gDNA.

Germline V gene sequence: CDR1 MNHEY, CDR2 SMNVEV (reference sequence). The CDR3 is made up of 15 amino acids. Unmatched junction bases numbered 6, after V lost 2 bases and J lost 7 bases. TCRdb's table, derived via immunoSEQ multiplex PCR, lists solely in-frame clones and lacks some. The sample has about 320,000 clones, 80% to 90% seen once; the top ten hold roughly a tenth. The study recruited people aged 18 to 89 years across about 25 US areas. The material sequenced was PBMCs or T cells enriched from blood (not recorded which). This chain connects TRBV27 to TRBJ1-5; TRBD1 agrees at 9 bases. The clonotype was recovered from a woman aged 18-29 years who had recovered from COVID-19. In DNA form, the CDR3 reads TGTGCCAGCAGTTTAACAGGGGGCTTCGGACAGCCCCAGCATTTT. It yields the protein CASSLTGGFGQPQHF.